Following are 21 T cell receptor beta chains from one sample sequenced in a study of graft-versus-host responses after intestinal transplantation listed by TCRdb under 2021. The receptor library was made with the immunoSEQ multiplex PCR assay. Sourced from immuneACCESS, this table was stored by TCRdb with only in-frame sequences that have V and J called. A share of the clones is absent; for the studies checked, an unresolved V gene accounts for under half, and the remainder has no known explanation. Here the sample has roughly 36,000 clones; about 95% occur a single time. The top ten clonotypes cover 0.2% to 0.25% of the sample. The sample's time point label, in plain terms: cells obtained before transplantation from donor or recipient. Their recognized antigens are unknown. Sequencing used unstimulated CD8+ T cells sorted from spleen or lymph node cells, obtained before transplant. Receptors originate from a human donor who was the organ donor for an intestinal transplant.

The chain carries TRBV14 and TRBJ1-1; perhaps TRBD1 as D (5 bases). This CDR3 spans 17 amino acids. Germline values: CDR1 SGHDN, CDR2 FVKESK. V was shortened by 4 bases and J by 0 bases, with 18 bases between the two germline ends. The CDR3 DNA reads as TGTGCCAGCAGCCTTCGTCACCCCGGGGCCTTGAACACTGAAGCTTTCTTT. It is translated as CASSLRHPGALNTEAFF.

This clone showed up just once. The chain has TRBV2 and TRBJ1-5; possibly TRBD1 for D (5 bases). The V and J ends lost 2 bases and 4 bases respectively, with 12 bases between them. The CDR3 contains 15 residues. Germline loops: CDR1 SNHLY, CDR2 FYNNEI. CDR3 amino acids: CASSEPGRLNQPQHF. The DNA of the CDR3 is TGTGCCAGCAGTGAACCGGGACGGCTAAATCAGCCCCAGCATTTT.

This clone has just one count. The rearrangement links TRBV7-2 to TRBJ1-1; TRBD1 matches 8 bases. With 8 bases clipped from V and 4 bases from J, the junction kept 9 bases outside the gene matches. In germline, CDR1 is SGHTA, CDR2 FQGNSA. The CDR3 extends over 14 amino acids. The CDR3: CASGPGQGLTEAFF. The CDR3 coding sequence is TGTGCCAGCGGCCCCGGACAGGGTCTCACTGAAGCTTTCTTT.

The genes are TRBV9 and TRBJ2-3, with 8 nucleotides matching TRBD2. Losses at the gene ends were 4 bases for V and 2 bases for J; bases not matched to a gene: 18. CDR1 and CDR2 (germline): SGDLS, YYNGEE. The CDR3 contains 19 residues. CDR3 residues: CASSTSLGEAGENTDTQYF. As DNA, the CDR3 is TGTGCCAGCAGCACCTCCCTGGGAGAAGCGGGGGAAAACACAGATACGCAGTATTTT.

This clone has just a few counts. The chain recombines TRBV4-1 with TRBJ2-7, with 7 bases identical to TRBD1. The CDR3 is made up of 15 amino acids. Germline V gene lookup returns CDR1 MGHRA and CDR2 YSYEKL. After removal of 0 bases from V and 2 bases from J, the junction contained 4 bases not matched to a gene. The CDR3 is CASSQETGLAYEQYF. The CDR3 region has the DNA TGCGCCAGCAGCCAAGAGACAGGGTTAGCCTACGAGCAGTACTTC.

V usage is TRBV7-9 and J usage is TRBJ2-3, with D maybe TRBD1 (7 bases). With 2 bases removed from V and 7 bases from J, the gap between germline ends came to 22 bases. This CDR3 is 17 amino acids long. Germline values: CDR1 SEHNR, CDR2 FQNEAQ (reference sequence). CDR3 in amino acids: CASSLPSGGRVGNTQYF. CDR3 coding DNA: TGTGCCAGCAGCTTACCTTCAGGGGGGCGAGTAGGGAATACGCAGTATTTT.

The chain carries TRBV15 and TRBJ2-7; 11 positions match TRBD1. V trimming: 2 bases; J trimming: 3 bases; junction bases outside the gene matches: 3. Germline V gives CDR1 LNHNV, CDR2 YYDKDF (reference sequence). This CDR3 spans 15 amino acids. As DNA, the CDR3 is TGTGCCACCAGCAGAAGGGACAGGGGGTTCTACGAGCAGTACTTC. Translating gives CATSRRDRGFYEQYF.

This chain joins TRBV27 and TRBJ1-1; a weak D match, TRBD1 (6 bases). Germline V lookup: CDR1 MNHEY, CDR2 SMNVEV (reference sequence). The V gene lost 3 bases and the J gene lost 1 base, with 12 bases spanning the gap. The CDR3 extends over 15 amino acids. The CDR3 DNA sequence: TGTGCCAGCAGTTTCTCGTGGGACAAGAACACTGAAGCTTTCTTT. Translation gives CASSFSWDKNTEAFF.

The CDR3 loop is CASRIGNTEAFF. In nucleotides, the CDR3 is TGTGCCAGCAGAATTGGAAACACTGAAGCTTTCTTT. The rearrangement joins TRBV6-5 to TRBJ1-1; D is uncertain. The CDR3 runs to 12 residues. The V gene lost 6 bases and the J gene lost 2 bases, with 7 bases spanning the gap. From germline, CDR1 is MNHEY and CDR2 SVGAGI.

This chain links TRBV2 with TRBJ2-7, with 7 bases aligning to TRBD2. The CDR3 consists of 13 residues. Losses at the gene ends were 6 bases for V and 6 bases for J; bases not matched to a gene: 8. Germline values: CDR1 SNHLY, CDR2 FYNNEI. CDR3 region: CASRDGLEREQYF. CDR3 in DNA: TGTGCCAGCAGGGACGGACTAGAACGCGAGCAGTACTTC.

V usage is TRBV7-9 and J usage is TRBJ2-2; TRBD2 matches 15 bases. The length of the CDR3 is 17 residues. V trimming: 5 bases; J trimming: 6 bases; junction bases outside the gene matches: 7. The germline CDR1 and CDR2 sequences are SEHNR and FQNEAQ (reference sequence). The CDR3 loop is CASSQGLAGGPSGELFF. The CDR3 DNA follows: TGTGCCAGCAGCCAAGGACTAGCGGGGGGGCCCTCCGGGGAGCTGTTTTTT.

This clone has only one observation. The V call is TRBV4-3, the J call TRBJ1-5; the D gene is possibly TRBD1 (5 bases). Trimming shortened V by 0 bases and J by 5 bases, and 11 bases separated the two germline ends. This CDR3 is built from 15 residues. Germline CDR1 is LGHNA and CDR2 is YSLEER. The CDR3 DNA reads as TGCGCCAGCAGCCAAGATCTCAGAGGGGATCAGCCCCAGCATTTT. Amino acid sequence: CASSQDLRGDQPQHF.

The chain links TRBV11-3 to TRBJ1-4, with D maybe TRBD1 (5 bases). Per the germline V gene, CDR1 is SGHNT and CDR2 is YENEEA. This CDR3 contains 14 residues. V lost 4 bases and J lost 8, with 14 bases in between. CDR3 amino acids: CASSSQGGEEKLFF. The CDR3 nucleotides read TGTGCCAGCAGCTCCCAGGGCGGGGAAGAAAAACTGTTTTTT.

The CDR3 loop reads CASTPGVGTEAFF. The CDR3 nucleotides read TGTGCCAGCACCCCCGGGGTGGGCACTGAAGCTTTCTTT. The chain couples TRBV6-5 to TRBJ1-1; no clear D gene. With 7 bases removed from V and 4 bases from J, the gap between germline ends came to 13 bases. The germline gives CDR1 MNHEY, CDR2 SVGAGI. The length of the CDR3 is 13 residues.

This chain joins TRBV11-2 and TRBJ2-1; D not certain. The V gene's germline CDR1 is SGHAT and CDR2 FQNNGV. The CDR3 has 13 amino acids. The ends were cut back, 7 bases at V and 10 bases at J, with 17 bases in the middle. CDR3 in DNA: TGTGCCAGCACCGAACCAGACGGAAGGGAGCAGTTCTTC. Its translation: CASTEPDGREQFF.

The V gene is TRBV4-3, the J gene TRBJ1-2; 9 bases fit TRBD1. The CDR3 loop spans 15 amino acids. J was trimmed by 2 bases and V by 4 bases; bases with no gene match: 5. The germline V gene encodes CDR1 LGHNA and CDR2 YSLEER. CDR3 loop: CASSPGQGINYGYTF. As DNA, the CDR3 is TGCGCCAGCAGCCCGGGACAGGGAATAAACTATGGCTACACCTTC.

The V and J genes are TRBV30 and TRBJ2-1; 13 positions match TRBD2. Germline V gene sequence: CDR1 GTSNPN, CDR2 SVGIG (reference sequence). V gave up 3 bases and J gave up 4 bases; unmatched junction bases: 9. This CDR3 is 17 amino acids long. Written as DNA, the CDR3 is TGTGCCTGGAGCCATCGACTAGCGGGGGGACCTTACAATGAGCAGTTCTTC. The encoded protein is CAWSHRLAGGPYNEQFF.

The chain uses TRBV7-2 and TRBJ2-5; possibly TRBD2 for D (6 bases). CDR1 is SGHTA, CDR2 FQGNSA, per germline. CDR3 length: 14 amino acids. V was cut by 5 bases and J by 5 bases, with 15 bases left in between. The CDR3 nucleotides read TGTGCCAGCAGCCCCCTGGGGGGATTGGAGACCCAGTACTTC. This encodes CASSPLGGLETQYF.

The V call is TRBV5-8, the J call TRBJ2-1; 9 positions agree with TRBD2. Looked up from germline, CDR1 is SGHTS and CDR2 is YDEGEE. The CDR3 loop spans 15 amino acids. Trimming took 1 base from V and 6 from J; bases not matched to a gene: 5. In DNA, the CDR3 is TGTGCCAGCAGCTTGCCGAGCGGGGGGATCAATGAGCAGTTCTTC. Its translation is CASSLPSGGINEQFF.

This chain uses TRBV4-2 with TRBJ2-7, with TRBD1 identical over 7 bases. CDR1 and CDR2 from the germline V gene are LGHNA and YNFKEQ. The J segment lost 3 bases and the V segment lost 1 base, leaving 12 bases of the junction unmatched. The CDR3 is made up of 17 amino acids. CDR3 sequence reads: CASSQGFRDSYFYEQYF. The CDR3 coding sequence is TGTGCCAGCAGCCAAGGCTTCCGGGACAGCTATTTCTACGAGCAGTACTTC.

V usage is TRBV9 and J usage is TRBJ1-6, with 7 bases identical to TRBD1. J gave up 13 bases and V 4 bases, and 8 bases lay outside the gene matches. The length of the CDR3 is 13 residues. Germline V gives CDR1 SGDLS, CDR2 YYNGEE. The CDR3 protein is CASSPWDSFPLHF. CDR3 DNA: TGTGCCAGCAGCCCCTGGGACAGTTTTCCCCTCCACTTT.